The 26 T cell receptor beta chains below come from one sample, sequenced in a study of blood T cell repertoires in COVID-19. TCRdb keeps only in-frame clones here, not all; method: immunoSEQ multiplex PCR. The table lists about 92,000 clones, approximately 90% of them singletons. The sample taken for sequencing was peripheral blood. The receptors derive from an older woman with COVID-19, enrolled during active disease.

The gene calls are TRBV12-5 and TRBJ2-3; tentative D call: TRBD2 (5 bases). Trimming cost V 6 bases and J 4 bases, with 17 bases left between them. The length of the CDR3 is 15 residues. Per the germline V gene, CDR1 is LGHNT and CDR2 is FRNRAP. CDR3 loop: CASGSVRGGADTQYF. In DNA form, the CDR3 reads TGTGCTAGTGGCTCCGTCCGGGGTGGGGCAGATACGCAGTATTTT.

This clone has just one count. The chain combines TRBV3-1 (or the pseudogene TRBV3-2) with TRBJ1-2; D possibly corresponds to TRBD1 (6 bases). With 5 bases removed from V and 4 bases from J, the gap between germline ends came to 11 bases. The CDR3 is 13 residues long. Germline V gives CDR1 LGHDT, CDR2 YNNKEL (reference sequence). As DNA, the CDR3 is TGTGCCAGCAGCTTCCAGGGGAGCTATGGCTACACCTTC. Amino acid sequence: CASSFQGSYGYTF.

V is TRBV2 and J is TRBJ1-4; maybe TRBD1 (6 bases). The V and J ends lost 4 bases and 5 bases respectively, with 11 bases between them. The CDR3 extends over 14 amino acids. Germline CDR1 SNHLY, CDR2 FYNNEI. The CDR3 loop reads CASSARTVNEKLFF. The DNA for the CDR3 is TGTGCCAGCAGTGCTCGGACAGTAAATGAAAAACTGTTTTTT.

A single count supports this clone. The rearrangement joins TRBV30 to TRBJ1-4, with TRBD1 identical over 8 bases. The germline gives CDR1 GTSNPN, CDR2 SVGIG (reference sequence). CDR3 length: 15 residues. Germline trimming cut 2 bases from V and 3 bases from J; bases unmatched to any gene: 5. The CDR3: CAWSPQGGANEKLFF. CDR3 nucleotides: TGTGCCTGGAGTCCACAGGGGGGTGCTAATGAAAAACTGTTTTTT.

This chain connects TRBV3-1 (or the pseudogene TRBV3-2) to TRBJ1-3, with TRBD1 identical over 8 bases. Per germline, CDR1 LGHDT and CDR2 YNNKEL (reference sequence). The CDR3 contains 15 residues. After removal of 5 bases from V and 0 bases from J, the junction contained 3 bases not matched to a gene. CDR3 protein: CASSTTGDSGNTIYF. CDR3 nucleotides: TGTGCCAGCAGCACGACAGGGGACTCTGGAAACACCATATATTTT.

The gene calls are TRBV7-2 and TRBJ1-2; possible D gene TRBD1, 6 bases. The CDR3 is made up of 14 amino acids. V gave up 5 bases and J gave up 3 bases, with 13 bases separating them. Germline lookup yields CDR1 SGHTA and CDR2 FQGNSA. CDR3 in DNA: TGTGCCAGCAGCCCCAGGGGAAGGTACTATGGCTACACCTTC. Its protein product is CASSPRGRYYGYTF.

DNA of the CDR3: TGTGCCAGCAGTTTGGACAGGCGAAACTATGGCTACACCTTC. This sequence encodes CASSLDRRNYGYTF. V is TRBV27 and J is TRBJ1-2; 7 positions match TRBD1. Germline-derived CDR1 and CDR2 are MNHEY and SMNVEV (reference sequence). V lost 3 bases, J lost 2 bases, and 3 bases stayed unmatched. The CDR3 consists of 14 residues.

The chain carries TRBV7-9 and TRBJ1-1; no definite D call. CDR3 length: 12 amino acids. Trimming removed 11 bases from V and 0 bases from J, with 10 bases in between. CDR1 and CDR2 (germline): SEHNR, FQNEAQ (reference sequence). This chain's CDR3 is CAGGNMNTEAFF. CDR3 nucleotides: TGTGCCGGAGGGAACATGAACACTGAAGCTTTCTTT.

V and J are TRBV6-6 and TRBJ1-6, with TRBD1 matching 7 bases. The V segment lost 6 bases and the J segment 6 bases; nucleotides outside the gene matches: 11. The CDR3 has 16 residues. The germline CDR1 and CDR2 sequences are MNHNY and SVGAGI (reference sequence). Written as DNA, the CDR3 is TGTGCCAGCAGGGACAAGCCGGGACAGACTAATTCACCCCTCCACTTT. Translating it yields CASRDKPGQTNSPLHF.

This clone showed up just once. As DNA, the CDR3 is TGTGCCAGTAACTCCGGGACAGGGTCTTCCTCTTTATTCTCTGGGGCCAACGTCCTGACTTTC. Protein sequence: CASNSGTGSSSLFSGANVLTF. This chain connects TRBV2 to TRBJ2-6; 9 bases align to TRBD1. Germline V CDR1 and CDR2: SNHLY, FYNNEI. This CDR3 has 21 amino acids. V was pared by 9 bases and J by 0 bases, with 21 bases of the junction left unmatched.

This chain links TRBV27 with TRBJ2-1, with D possibly matching TRBD1 (6 bases). The germline gives CDR1 MNHEY, CDR2 SMNVEV (reference sequence). This CDR3 region has 15 residues. Trimming shortened V by 4 bases and J by 3 bases, and 13 bases separated the two germline ends. This CDR3 is CASSYRVGFYNEQFF. The CDR3, as DNA: TGTGCCAGCAGTTACAGGGTGGGGTTCTACAATGAGCAGTTCTTC.

The J gene is TRBJ1-2, the V gene TRBV4-1, with 9 bases aligning to TRBD1. Per the germline V gene, CDR1 is MGHRA and CDR2 is YSYEKL. V gave up 1 base and J gave up 8 bases; unmatched junction bases: 11. The CDR3 spans 16 residues. CDR3 protein: CASSQAPQGAQLGYTF. DNA for the CDR3: TGCGCCAGCAGCCAAGCCCCACAGGGGGCCCAATTAGGCTACACCTTC.

This chain connects TRBV3-1 (or the pseudogene TRBV3-2) to TRBJ2-5; TRBD1 agrees at 7 bases. In germline, CDR1 is LGHDT, CDR2 YNNKEL (reference sequence). V lost 5 bases to trimming and J lost 2 bases; unmatched junction nucleotides: 2. CDR3 length equals 13 residues. CDR3 loop: CASSIRGQETQYF. CDR3 sequence (DNA): TGTGCCAGCAGCATCAGGGGGCAAGAGACCCAGTACTTC.

The chain joins TRBV6-2 or TRBV6-3 to TRBJ2-5, with D maybe TRBD1 (6 bases). The germline V gene has CDR1 MNHEY and CDR2 SVGEGT. This CDR3 comprises 13 residues. Trimming stripped 6 bases from V and 7 bases from J, with 15 bases between. CDR3 region: CASSPLGQTTQYF. The CDR3 bases are TGTGCCAGCAGCCCCCTCGGACAGACGACCCAGTACTTC.

This chain connects TRBV5-1 to TRBJ2-3; 12 bases are shared with TRBD2. V lost 0 bases to trimming and J lost 8 bases; unmatched junction nucleotides: 7. Germline assignment: CDR1 SGHRS and CDR2 YFSETQ. The CDR3 runs to 16 residues. In DNA form, the CDR3 reads TGCGCCAGCAGCTTGGCGGCTAGCGGGGGGGCCGGTACGCAGTATTTT. Protein sequence: CASSLAASGGAGTQYF.

V and J are TRBV5-1 and TRBJ2-3; 9 nucleotides align to TRBD2. This CDR3 has 16 residues. Trimming removed 0 bases from V and 0 bases from J; junction bases left unmatched: 2. Germline CDR1 and CDR2: SGHRS and YFSETQ. CDR3 sequence: CASSLGLAASTDTQYF. The CDR3, as DNA: TGCGCCAGCAGCTTGGGACTAGCGGCAAGCACAGATACGCAGTATTTT.

The CDR3 DNA reads as TGTGCCAGCAGCGCCCCCGGCGGGACAGGGACAGAAAAACTGTTTTTT. Protein: CASSAPGGTGTEKLFF. The gene calls are TRBV9 and TRBJ1-4; 9 nucleotides line up with TRBD1. V lost 3 bases, J lost 8 bases, and 11 bases stayed unmatched. The CDR3 totals 16 residues. From germline, CDR1 is SGDLS and CDR2 YYNGEE.

The chain joins TRBV7-2 to TRBJ2-7, with D uncertain. The CDR3 consists of 16 residues. Germline V gene sequence: CDR1 SGHTA, CDR2 FQGNSA. Trimming removed 1 base from V and 0 bases from J, with 13 bases in between. In nucleotides, the CDR3 is TGTGCCAGCAGCTTAGATTGGGCGTTAGGCTCCTACGAGCAGTACTTC. It translates to CASSLDWALGSYEQYF. The whole variable domain, remainder taken from reference TRBV7-2 and TRBJ2-7, is GAGVSQSPSNKVTEKGKDVELRCDPISGHTALYWYRQSLGQGLEFLIYFQGNSAPDKSGLPSDRFSAERTGGSVSTLTIQRTQQEDSAVYLCASSLDWALGSYEQYFGPGTRLTVT.

This chain connects TRBV7-2 to TRBJ1-3; no reliable D call. Germline-derived CDR1 and CDR2 are SGHTA and FQGNSA. This CDR3 region has 14 residues. V lost 5 bases and J 8 bases, leaving 16 bases between the germline ends. Here the CDR3 reads CASSPRRGTDTIYF. The CDR3 DNA reads as TGTGCCAGCAGCCCTCGGCGGGGTACAGACACCATATATTTT.

This chain connects TRBV10-3 to TRBJ1-2; 7 nucleotides line up with TRBD1. Germline assignment: CDR1 ENHRY and CDR2 SYGVKD. The J segment lost 6 bases and the V segment lost 3 bases, leaving 10 bases of the junction unmatched. The CDR3 runs 15 residues. The CDR3 nucleotides read TGTGCCATCAGTGACCAGGGGGGCGGAATGGATGGCTACACCTTC. Translation gives CAISDQGGGMDGYTF.

The rearrangement links TRBV11-2 to TRBJ2-5; possibly TRBD2 for D (6 bases). With 5 bases removed from V and 2 bases from J, the gap between germline ends came to 12 bases. Germline V gene data show CDR1 as SGHAT and CDR2 as FQNNGV. This CDR3 has 14 amino acids. The CDR3, as DNA: TGTGCCAGCAGCCCTGGGACTGTTCAAGAGACCCAGTACTTC. It codes for CASSPGTVQETQYF.

This clone was counted a single time. V gene TRBV7-9 combines with J gene TRBJ1-1, with 7 bases identical to TRBD1. CDR1 is SEHNR, CDR2 FQNEAQ, per germline (reference sequence). The CDR3 runs 14 residues. V lost 1 base to trimming and J lost 5 bases; unmatched junction nucleotides: 4. The CDR3 DNA sequence: TGTGCCAGCAGCTTAGAGGGGGCGCTGACTGAAGCTTTCTTT. Its translation: CASSLEGALTEAFF.

The chain links TRBV19 to TRBJ1-4, with D possibly TRBD1 on 5 matching bases. The CDR3 sequence is 14 residues long. CDR1 is LNHDA, CDR2 SQIVND, per germline (reference sequence). V was clipped by 6 bases and J by 7 bases, with 15 bases between them. The CDR3 loop reads CASSGTWRGEKLFF. The CDR3 DNA reads TGTGCCAGTAGCGGGACCTGGCGGGGTGAAAAACTGTTTTTT. Combining the CDR3 with reference TRBV19 and TRBJ1-4 gives the whole variable domain DGGITQSPKYLFRKEGQNVTLSCEQNLNHDAMYWYRQDPGQGLRLIYYSQIVNDFQKGDIAEGYSVSREKKESFPLTVTSAQKNPTAFYLCASSGTWRGEKLFFGSGTQLSVL.

CDR3 bases: TGTGCCAGCAGCTTAGGTTTCGCGGGGGTGGCCTACGAGCAGTACTTC. Protein sequence: CASSLGFAGVAYEQYF. V gene TRBV11-2 combines with J gene TRBJ2-7, with TRBD2 identical over 7 bases. There are 16 residues in the CDR3. The ends lost 1 base at V and 2 bases at J; junction bases unmatched: 8. The germline V gene has CDR1 SGHAT and CDR2 FQNNGV.

The chain couples TRBV9 to TRBJ2-5; 9 positions agree with TRBD2. Germline CDR1 and CDR2: SGDLS and YYNGEE. The V segment lost 0 bases and the J segment 4 bases; nucleotides outside the gene matches: 4. This CDR3 is built from 15 residues. CDR3 bases: TGTGCCAGCAGCGTAGGAGGCGGGAGGGCAGAGACCCAGTACTTC. Protein product: CASSVGGGRAETQYF.

The chain links TRBV5-1 to TRBJ2-1; TRBD2 might be the D (6 bases). V dropped 2 bases and J dropped 0 bases, with 15 bases sitting between them. The CDR3 runs 17 residues. The germline V gene encodes CDR1 SGHRS and CDR2 YFSETQ. The CDR3 here is CASSFLGRGTSYNEQFF. The CDR3 bases are TGCGCCAGCAGCTTCCTCGGTCGGGGGACCTCCTACAATGAGCAGTTCTTC. Full variable domain (outside the CDR3, taken from reference TRBV5-1 and TRBJ2-1): KAGVTQTPRYLIKTRGQQVTLSCSPISGHRSVSWYQQTPGQGLQFLFEYFSETQRNKGNFPGRFSGRQFSNSRSEMNVSTLELGDSALYLCASSFLGRGTSYNEQFFGPGTRLTVL.